The clone carrying this T cell receptor beta chain was recorded at least ten times. Its target is unknown. This sample is part of a study of T cells in Graves' hyperthyroidism and ophthalmopathy. V gave up 3 bases and J gave up 4 bases, with 15 bases separating them. The CDR3 totals 15 residues. Looked up from germline, CDR1 is MNHEY and CDR2 is SMNVEV (reference sequence). An approximately 10 ml volume of fresh peripheral blood provided the PBMCs. TCR beta CDR3 regions were amplified from RNA transcripts. A set of HTBI primers served as the primers for a first-round RT-PCR of the TCR CDR3. TCRdb re-called the multiplex PCR reads with MiXCR, one entry per CDR3 protein. The sample records more than 300,000 distinct CDR3 sequences, 15% to 20% being singletons. The study's findings and limits: Stable hyperthyroidism and ophthalmopathy were separated using 13 V-J signatures. Most thyroid clonotypes expanded above 0.001 appeared in blood too.

The rearrangement links TRBV27 to TRBJ1-2; D unresolved. The receptor was derived from a man between 18 and 35 years old with Graves' ophthalmopathy. The sample consisted of blood. CDR3 residues: CASSLVPSSSYGYTF. In DNA, the CDR3 is TGTGCCAGCAGTTTGGTGCCGTCGAGTTCCTATGGCTACACCTTC.